Presented here are 26 T cell receptor beta chains from one specimen sequenced in a study of metastatic and nonmetastatic thyroid tumors. TCRdb re-called the PCR reads with MiXCR. The data show about 82,000 clones, approximately 12% seen once. Patients were all untreated before their thyroid surgery. The material sequenced was tumor tissue. These receptors were collected from a female donor with papillary thyroid cancer or a benign thyroid nodule (not recorded which). Some clones in this sample may be carry-over from other donors' samples.

This clone appeared many times. The same CDR3 also results from other DNA sequences found in this sample. The gene calls are TRBV6-1 and TRBJ2-3, with TRBD1 matching 11 bases. The CDR3 has 17 residues. Germline lookup yields CDR1 MNHNS and CDR2 SASEGT. Germline trimming cut 1 base from V and 5 bases from J; bases unmatched to any gene: 8. CDR3 in DNA: TGTGCCAGCAGTGAAGGGACAGGGGGCGCCTGGGGAGATACGCAGTATTTT. This translates into CASSEGTGGAWGDTQYF.

This chain uses TRBV5-1 with TRBJ1-2, with TRBD1 as a possible D gene (6 bases). Deletions cut 0 bases from V and 1 base from J, with 13 bases between. The CDR3 totals 16 residues. Per germline, CDR1 SGHRS and CDR2 YFSETQ. The CDR3 is CASSLGGARFNYGYTF. The CDR3 DNA reads as TGCGCCAGCAGCTTGGGGGGGGCGCGCTTTAACTATGGCTACACCTTC.

This clone was found many times. This chain joins TRBV6-1 and TRBJ2-2, with D unresolved. CDR3 length: 16 residues. Trimming removed 6 bases from V and 1 base from J, with 15 bases in between. Germline assignment: CDR1 MNHNS and CDR2 SASEGT. CDR3 protein: CASSMRWALNTGELFF. DNA for the CDR3: TGTGCCAGCAGCATGCGTTGGGCTCTGAACACCGGGGAGCTGTTTTTT.

This clone was picked up many times. This chain joins TRBV12-3 or TRBV12-4 and TRBJ2-1; 11 positions agree with TRBD2. The CDR3 length is 16 residues. Unmatched junction bases numbered 9, after V lost 5 bases and J lost 6 bases. In DNA form, the CDR3 reads TGTGCCAGCAGTCCGCCGACTAGCGGGAACCCCAATGAGCAGTTCTTC. It translates to CASSPPTSGNPNEQFF.

Concerning this clone: A read error is possible here, since a much larger clone lies one base away. This chain joins TRBV5-6 and TRBJ2-3; 7 bases match TRBD2. The germline V gene has CDR1 SGHDT and CDR2 YYEEEE. The CDR3 extends over 15 amino acids. CDR3 nucleotides: TGTGCCAGCAGCTTGGCCCGGGAGGTGACAGATGCGCAGTATTTT. Translation: CASSLAREVTDAQYF. The whole variable domain, filled in from reference TRBV5-6 and TRBJ2-3, reads DAGVTQSPTHLIKTRGQQVTLRCSPKSGHDTVSWYQQALGQGPQFIFQYYEEEERQRGNFPDRFSGHQFPNYSSELNVNALLLGDSALYLCASSLAREVTDAQYFGPGTRLTVL.

The rearrangement joins TRBV7-2 to TRBJ1-2, with 9 bases aligning to TRBD1. This CDR3 region has 14 residues. The V gene end was trimmed by 7 bases and the J gene end by 2 bases; junction bases not matched to a gene: 5. Per the germline V gene, CDR1 is SGHTA and CDR2 is FQGNSA. The CDR3 protein is CASIKGQGNYGYTF. The CDR3 DNA sequence: TGTGCCAGCATAAAAGGACAGGGGAACTATGGCTACACCTTC.

This clone was recorded many times. Other DNA sequences in the sample encode the same CDR3. The V gene is TRBV4-1, the J gene TRBJ2-7, with TRBD1 identical over 7 bases. The trim removed 1 base at V and 3 bases at J, leaving 9 bases unmatched. The CDR3 loop spans 16 amino acids. The V gene's germline CDR1 is MGHRA and CDR2 YSYEKL. The CDR3 DNA is TGCGCCAGCAGCCAAGCTGTCCCGGGACAGTACTACGAGCAGTACTTC. Translation: CASSQAVPGQYYEQYF.

This clone was counted at least ten times. J is TRBJ1-1 and V is TRBV19, with a tentative D call TRBD1 (5 bases). The CDR3 has 14 residues. The V and J ends lost 3 bases and 4 bases respectively, with 12 bases between them. Germline lookup yields CDR1 LNHDA and CDR2 SQIVND (reference sequence). The CDR3 DNA reads as TGTGCCAGTAGTATGAGGGGCCGGATCACTGAAGCTTTCTTT. This encodes CASSMRGRITEAFF.

Concerning this clone: A much larger clonotype is one base distant, so this may be a read error. The chain links TRBV10-1 to TRBJ2-1; 7 bases align to TRBD1. This CDR3 region has 17 residues. Germline assignment: CDR1 WNHNN and CDR2 SYGVQD (reference sequence). The J segment lost 6 bases and the V segment lost 1 base, leaving 12 bases of the junction unmatched. The CDR3 nucleotides read TGCGCCAGCAGTGAGTTCGGTGGAGGACAGGCGCCCAATGAGCAGTTCTTC. Translation gives CASSEFGGGQAPNEQFF.

Remarks on this clone: Given a much more abundant clone one base away, this may be a read error. The chain uses TRBV18 and TRBJ2-7, with D unresolved. Per the germline V gene, CDR1 is KGHSH and CDR2 is LQKENI. CDR3 length: 13 residues. CDR3 sequence (DNA): TGTGCCGGCTCACCATCCGGCTCCTACGAGCAGTACTTC. Translated, it gives CAGSPSGSYEQYF.

In its sample, this clone was seen many times. The chain has TRBV6-1 and TRBJ2-3; TRBD1 is a possible D gene (6 bases). Germline CDR1 and CDR2: MNHNS and SASEGT. Trimming pared 8 bases from V and 5 bases from J, leaving 17 bases between. The CDR3 is 14 amino acids. The CDR3 DNA reads TGTGCCAGCGCTCTACAGGGTAATAAAGATACGCAGTATTTT. It specifies CASALQGNKDTQYF.

This clone was counted many times. This chain uses TRBV29-1 with TRBJ2-2, with unresolved D. CDR1 is SQVTM, CDR2 ANQGSEA, per germline. The CDR3 is 13 residues long. V lost 7 bases to trimming and J lost 1 base, with 10 bases between them. The DNA of the CDR3 is TGCAGCGCCGACCTGCGGAACACCGGGGAGCTGTTTTTT. This sequence encodes CSADLRNTGELFF.

This clone was detected many times. V usage is TRBV7-8 and J usage is TRBJ2-7, with TRBD1 matching over 7 bases. The V segment lost 2 bases and the J segment 3 bases; nucleotides outside the gene matches: 4. CDR1 and CDR2 from the germline V gene are SGHVS and FQNEAQ. The CDR3 spans 14 residues. This chain's CDR3 is CASSLPGQYYEQYF. CDR3 DNA: TGTGCCAGCAGCTTACCGGGACAGTACTACGAGCAGTACTTC.

This sequence joins TRBV14 and TRBJ2-5, with no clear D. V lost 1 base to trimming and J lost 1 base, with 4 bases between them. Germline CDR1 SGHDN, CDR2 FVKESK. The CDR3 has 13 residues. CDR3: CASSQGFQETQYF. The CDR3 region has the DNA TGTGCCAGCAGCCAAGGTTTCCAAGAGACCCAGTACTTC.

This clone came up many times. The rearrangement joins TRBV12-3 or TRBV12-4 to TRBJ2-7; D gene uncertain. The ends were cut back, 7 bases at V and 1 base at J, with 14 bases in the middle. The length of the CDR3 is 14 residues. CDR3 nucleotide sequence: TGTGCCAGCAAGAGCCGTTTGAGGTCCTACGAGCAGTACTTC. This translates into CASKSRLRSYEQYF.

V gene TRBV7-2 combines with J gene TRBJ1-1; D not certain. V lost 5 bases and J lost 4, with 11 bases in between. The V gene's germline CDR1 is SGHTA and CDR2 FQGNSA. The CDR3 consists of 13 residues. This CDR3 reads CASSPYPVTEAFF. Written as DNA, the CDR3 is TGTGCCAGCAGCCCCTACCCCGTCACTGAAGCTTTCTTT.

On this clone: One base away lies a much larger clone, so this may be a sequencing read error. The CDR3 ends on some other residue instead of the conserved phenylalanine or tryptophan, so this is likely a read error. The genes are TRBV20-1 and TRBJ2-7, with 10 positions matching TRBD2. The J segment lost 3 bases and the V segment lost 4 bases, leaving 9 bases of the junction unmatched. There are 15 residues in the CDR3. The germline CDR1 and CDR2 sequences are DFQATT and SNEGSKA (reference sequence). CDR3 sequence: CSATKLAGLDYEQYL. The CDR3 DNA reads TGCAGTGCTACTAAACTAGCGGGACTAGACTACGAGCAGTACCTC.

The DNA of the CDR3 is TGCGCCAGCACTCAACGTAGCGGGAGTTTGGGTATGGGCACCGGGGAGCTGTTTTTT. Protein product: CASTQRSGSLGMGTGELFF. The V gene is TRBV4-1, the J gene TRBJ2-2, with 9 nucleotides matching TRBD2. The ends lost 7 bases at V and 4 bases at J; junction bases unmatched: 19. CDR1 is MGHRA and CDR2 is YSYEKL in the germline V gene. The CDR3 spans 19 residues.

This clone came up many times. V and J are TRBV19 and TRBJ1-4; no clear D. Looked up from germline, CDR1 is LNHDA and CDR2 is SQIVND (reference sequence). This CDR3 has 13 amino acids. V shed 4 bases and J shed 7 bases, with 10 bases lying between them. The CDR3 bases are TGTGCCAGTAGTAAAGGGTTTGGTGAAAAACTGTTTTTT. Translated, it gives CASSKGFGEKLFF. Combining the CDR3 with reference TRBV19 and TRBJ1-4 gives the whole variable domain DGGITQSPKYLFRKEGQNVTLSCEQNLNHDAMYWYRQDPGQGLRLIYYSQIVNDFQKGDIAEGYSVSREKKESFPLTVTSAQKNPTAFYLCASSKGFGEKLFFGSGTQLSVL.

This clone was picked up a small number of times. A much larger clone is a single base away; this may be a read error. V usage is TRBV6-1 and J usage is TRBJ2-5, with TRBD2 as a possible D gene (6 bases). In germline, CDR1 is MNHNS, CDR2 SASEGT. CDR3 length: 12 residues. The CDR3 is CARSEAGETQYF. DNA for the CDR3: TGTGCCAGAAGTGAAGCGGGAGAGACCCAGTACTTC.

In this sample, this clone turned up many times. The CDR3 DNA reads as TGTGCCAGCAGCGAACGGAACACTGAAGCTTTCTTT. Translated, it gives CASSERNTEAFF. The rearrangement links TRBV7-9 to TRBJ1-1, with no clear D. Trimming stripped 5 bases from V and 1 base from J, with 5 bases between. CDR1 is SEHNR, CDR2 FQNEAQ, per germline (reference sequence). The CDR3 covers 12 residues.

This clone was recorded at least ten times. In nucleotides, the CDR3 is TGTGCCAGCAGTTTATGGGACTCCTACGAGCAGTACTTC. Its translation is CASSLWDSYEQYF. The chain links TRBV28 to TRBJ2-7; D is uncertain. Germline CDR1 and CDR2: MDHEN and SYDVKM. The length of the CDR3 is 13 residues. Trimming left V 0 bases short and J 0 bases short, with 3 bases between.

In its sample, this clone was seen many times. The V and J genes are TRBV20-1 and TRBJ1-5; TRBD1 agrees at 7 bases. The length of the CDR3 is 14 residues. The ends lost 6 bases at V and 5 bases at J; junction bases unmatched: 10. Germline CDR1 DFQATT, CDR2 SNEGSKA (reference sequence). CDR3 nucleotide sequence: TGCAGTGCCGCGGAGACAGGGAGCGATCAGCCCCAGCATTTT. As protein: CSAAETGSDQPQHF.

This clone was recorded at least ten times. The chain has TRBV27 and TRBJ2-3; 7 bases are a match to TRBD2. The CDR3 loop spans 17 amino acids. With 4 bases clipped from V and 2 bases from J, the junction kept 12 bases outside the gene matches. CDR1 is MNHEY and CDR2 is SMNVEV in the germline V gene (reference sequence). CDR3 sequence (DNA): TGTGCCAGCAGTTGGACCGTAGCGGGCGAAGACACAGATACGCAGTATTTT. Translating it yields CASSWTVAGEDTDTQYF.

This clone was counted at least ten times. The chain links TRBV11-2 to TRBJ2-7; weak D call: TRBD1 (5 bases). Germline-derived CDR1 and CDR2 are SGHAT and FQNNGV. Trimming shortened V by 4 bases and J by 2 bases, and 12 bases separated the two germline ends. CDR3 length: 14 residues. CDR3: CASSSPRDTYEQYF. In DNA form, the CDR3 reads TGTGCCAGCAGCTCCCCCAGGGATACCTACGAGCAGTACTTC.

The chain links TRBV6-1 to TRBJ2-7; TRBD1 aligns across 11 bases. The germline gives CDR1 MNHNS, CDR2 SASEGT. The CDR3 has 14 residues. The J segment lost 9 bases and the V segment lost 7 bases, leaving 11 bases of the junction unmatched. The CDR3 nucleotides are TGTGCCAGCATCCAGGACAGGGGGCGCGTAAGGCAGTACTTC. Amino acid sequence: CASIQDRGRVRQYF.